This T cell receptor (beta chain) emerged from a study of OX40 agonist ivuxolimab in advanced cancers. The wider study: Treatment received earlier with anti-PD-1, anti-PD-L1 or anti-CTLA-4 agents was allowed, and approximately 40% had some.

CDR1 SGHRS and CDR2 YFSETQ come from the germline V gene. The CDR3 runs to 14 residues. V was cut by 1 base and J by 2 bases, with 9 bases left in between. Only a few counts were recorded for this clone. Its specificity is unknown. Study-level points and caveats: The average count of expanded clones was higher among CD8+ T cells than among CD4+.

Sequencing was performed with immunoSEQ multiplex PCR; in TCRdb, only in-frame clones are kept and a portion is missing. The sample carries approximately 23,000 clones, over 60% recorded once. V usage is TRBV5-1 and J usage is TRBJ1-2; maybe TRBD1 (5 bases). The sequenced sample was CD4+ or CD8+ T cells sorted from blood, obtained in a trial of the OX40 agonist ivuxolimab. This receptor was taken from an adult with an advanced solid tumor such as melanoma, head and neck, liver or kidney cancer. The CDR3 sequence: CASSLFQGNYGYTF. For the CDR3, the DNA is TGCGCCAGCAGCTTGTTTCAGGGAAACTATGGCTACACCTTC.